This entry lists 9 T cell receptor beta chains sequenced from one sample in a study of cytomegalovirus exposure and HLA in healthy donors. Primers for the PCR totalled 60 Vbeta and 13 Jbeta. Assay used: immunoSEQ multiplex PCR; TCRdb lists only in-frame clones, some missing. The sample lists about 150,000 clones; roughly 85% were seen once. Sequences were obtained from PBMCs. Every receptor here comes from a male donor in good health and CMV-seronegative.

The sample holds a few counts of this clone. This chain's CDR3 is CASSPSGGSTDTQYF. In DNA, the CDR3 is TGTGCCAGCAGTCCTAGCGGGGGGTCCACAGATACGCAGTATTTT. This chain connects TRBV6-4 to TRBJ2-3, with 11 nucleotides matching TRBD2. Trimming cost V 5 bases and J 2 bases; bases outside gene matches: 3. The CDR3 contains 15 residues. CDR1 and CDR2 (germline): MRHNA, SNTAGT.

V and J are TRBV9 and TRBJ2-1; D gene unclear. The length of the CDR3 is 14 residues. Trimming took 0 bases from V and 5 from J, leaving 9 bases between them. Germline-derived CDR1 and CDR2 are SGDLS and YYNGEE. DNA of the CDR3: TGTGCCAGCAGCGTAGATGGGCAACACAATGAGCAGTTCTTC. This gives the protein CASSVDGQHNEQFF.

The chain couples TRBV30 to TRBJ2-7, with 7 positions matching TRBD1. V shed 2 bases, J shed 1 base, and the junction held 14 bases outside the gene matches. The CDR3 is 17 amino acids. The germline V gene has CDR1 GTSNPN and CDR2 SVGIG (reference sequence). CDR3 bases: TGTGCCTGGAGTACGACCCTGGCCGGGACAGATTCCTACGAGCAGTACTTC. Translated: CAWSTTLAGTDSYEQYF.

The genes are TRBV19 and TRBJ2-7; 9 bases are shared with TRBD1. V shed 10 bases and J 3 bases; nucleotides not matched to a gene: 4. This CDR3 contains 12 residues. The V gene's germline CDR1 is LNHDA and CDR2 SQIVND (reference sequence). As DNA, the CDR3 is TGTGCCACCCGGGACAGGGACTACGAGCAGTACTTC. Amino acids: CATRDRDYEQYF.

This clone occurred a few times. The rearrangement links TRBV4-3 to TRBJ1-2; 7 bases are a match to TRBD1. From germline, CDR1 is LGHNA and CDR2 YSLEER. The CDR3 has 15 amino acids. Trimming took 3 bases from V and 5 from J; bases not matched to a gene: 9. The DNA for the CDR3 is TGCGCCAGCAGCCAGGCACAGGGGACCAGTTATGGCTACACCTTC. Translation gives CASSQAQGTSYGYTF.

This chain joins TRBV27 and TRBJ2-6; 9 nucleotides match TRBD1. Looked up from germline, CDR1 is MNHEY and CDR2 is SMNVEV (reference sequence). There are 19 residues in the CDR3. V was pared by 5 bases and J by 2 bases, with 13 bases of the junction left unmatched. CDR3 residues: CASSPLPGQGPPGANVLTF. In DNA form, the CDR3 reads TGTGCCAGCAGTCCGTTACCGGGACAGGGTCCCCCTGGGGCCAACGTCCTGACTTTC.

The chain combines TRBV6-6 with TRBJ2-5, with D tentatively TRBD2 (6 bases). Germline V CDR1 and CDR2: MNHNY, SVGAGI (reference sequence). V lost 10 bases to trimming and J lost 3 bases, with 24 bases between them. The CDR3 length is 16 residues. The CDR3 here is CATESSSVLTEETQYF. The CDR3, as DNA: TGTGCCACCGAAAGCTCTAGCGTTCTAACGGAAGAGACCCAGTACTTC.

J is TRBJ2-2 and V is TRBV19; possible D gene TRBD1, 6 bases. The CDR3 is 13 amino acids. CDR1 is LNHDA, CDR2 SQIVND, per germline (reference sequence). Trimming pared 7 bases from V and 6 bases from J, leaving 12 bases between. CDR3 protein: CASKQGNAGELFF. The CDR3 coding sequence is TGTGCCAGTAAACAGGGTAACGCCGGGGAGCTGTTTTTT.

This chain connects TRBV7-9 to TRBJ2-7; 8 positions match TRBD2. J gave up 0 bases and V 10 bases, and 5 bases lay outside the gene matches. This CDR3 region has 13 residues. Germline values: CDR1 SEHNR, CDR2 FQNEAQ (reference sequence). The CDR3 region is CAMTSESSYEQYF. CDR3 DNA: TGTGCCATGACTAGCGAGAGCTCCTACGAGCAGTACTTC. Full variable domain (outside the CDR3, taken from reference TRBV7-9 and TRBJ2-7): DTGVSQNPRHKITKRGQNVTFRCDPISEHNRLYWYRQTLGQGPEFLTYFQNEAQLEKSRLLSDRFSAERPKGSFSTLEIQRTEQGDSAMYLCAMTSESSYEQYFGPGTRLTVT.